This entry lists 29 T cell receptor beta chains sequenced from one sample in a study of brain T cells in children with intractable seizures. Clones were read by immunoSEQ multiplex PCR, and TCRdb kept only the in-frame ones, dropping some. This table holds tens of thousands of clones, 75% to 95% found once. Material: peripheral blood, obtained at surgery. The receptors were gathered from a girl aged 2-10 years with tuberous sclerosis and intractable seizures.

The chain couples TRBV6-6 to TRBJ1-5; TRBD1 aligns across 8 bases. The CDR3 extends over 17 amino acids. CDR1 is MNHNY, CDR2 SVGAGI, per germline (reference sequence). The J segment lost 0 bases and the V segment lost 5 bases, leaving 9 bases of the junction unmatched. The CDR3 bases are TGTGCCAGCAGTCCGGACAGGGCGGACTATAGCAATCAGCCCCAGCATTTT. It is translated as CASSPDRADYSNQPQHF.

The rearrangement links TRBV11-2 to TRBJ2-7; 8 nucleotides align to TRBD1. There are 15 residues in the CDR3. Trimming cost V 2 bases and J 1 base; bases outside gene matches: 4. The germline CDR1 and CDR2 sequences are SGHAT and FQNNGV. Here the CDR3 DNA reads TGTGCCAGCAGCTTAAACGGGGACAGGTCCTACGAGCAGTACGTC. Its translation: CASSLNGDRSYEQYV.

The J gene is TRBJ2-1, the V gene TRBV7-8, with a tentative D call TRBD2 (7 bases). The CDR3 spans 13 residues. CDR1 and CDR2 (germline): SGHVS, FQNEAQ. With 6 bases removed from V and 4 bases from J, the gap between germline ends came to 10 bases. The CDR3 region has the DNA TGTGCCAGCAGACAGGGAGGGTACAATGAGCAGTTCTTC. It specifies CASRQGGYNEQFF.

The chain is built from TRBV11-2 and TRBJ2-1; D is perhaps TRBD2 (5 bases). The CDR3 covers 15 residues. Trimming pared 1 base from V and 4 bases from J, leaving 11 bases between. Germline assignment: CDR1 SGHAT and CDR2 FQNNGV. CDR3 region: CASSLAGLTYNEQFF. Here the CDR3 DNA reads TGTGCCAGCAGCTTAGCGGGGTTAACGTACAATGAGCAGTTCTTC.

This chain links TRBV19 with TRBJ2-6; D gene ambiguous. The CDR3 sequence is 14 residues long. V was shortened by 3 bases and J by 0 bases, with 3 bases between the two germline ends. Germline loops: CDR1 LNHDA, CDR2 SQIVND (reference sequence). The DNA for the CDR3 is TGTGCCAGTAGTATCAGCTCTGGGGCCAACGTCCTGACTTTC. As protein: CASSISSGANVLTF.

In this sample, this clone turned up once. V usage is TRBV10-1 and J usage is TRBJ1-6; D ambiguous. Germline V gene lookup returns CDR1 WNHNN and CDR2 SYGVQD (reference sequence). V dropped 6 bases and J dropped 8 bases, with 17 bases sitting between them. CDR3 length: 15 residues. DNA of the CDR3: TGCGCCAGCAGCGACCCAATCCTCTCGGATTCACCCCTCCACTTT. Amino acid sequence: CASSDPILSDSPLHF.

The chain couples TRBV19 to TRBJ2-1; D may match TRBD1 or TRBD2 (5 bases each). The CDR3 is made up of 13 amino acids. Trimming stripped 5 bases from V and 4 bases from J, with 9 bases between. The V gene's germline CDR1 is LNHDA and CDR2 SQIVND (reference sequence). Here the CDR3 DNA reads TGTGCCAGTAGTTTGGGACGTTACAATGAGCAGTTCTTC. Translated, it gives CASSLGRYNEQFF.

V and J are TRBV11-2 and TRBJ2-2, with TRBD1 identical over 7 bases. The CDR3 has 14 amino acids. Germline CDR1 reads SGHAT; CDR2 reads FQNNGV. With 4 bases clipped from V and 7 bases from J, the junction kept 6 bases outside the gene matches. CDR3 bases: TGTGCCAGCAGCTCCCTTAACAGGGGCGGGGAGCTGTTTTTT. Protein: CASSSLNRGGELFF.

The rearrangement joins TRBV24-1 to TRBJ2-1, with TRBD2 identical over 11 bases. The CDR3 sequence is 13 residues long. J lost 4 bases, V lost 9 bases, and 1 base had no gene match. Germline V gene lookup returns CDR1 KGHDR and CDR2 SFDVKD. The CDR3 nucleotides are TGTGCCACCGGGACTAGCGGTTACAATGAGCAGTTCTTC. Amino acid sequence: CATGTSGYNEQFF.

The genes are TRBV9 and TRBJ1-2; D is possibly TRBD1 (5 bases). V lost 3 bases and J lost 3, with 21 bases in between. The CDR3 is 17 residues long. Germline values: CDR1 SGDLS, CDR2 YYNGEE. The CDR3 sequence: CASSGPGRPVMDYGYTF. CDR3 nucleotides: TGTGCCAGCAGCGGACCGGGACGGCCCGTAATGGACTATGGCTACACCTTC.

This rearrangement joins TRBV27 to TRBJ1-1, with a tentative D call TRBD1 (5 bases). V dropped 5 bases and J dropped 1 base, with 17 bases sitting between them. Germline V gene data show CDR1 as MNHEY and CDR2 as SMNVEV (reference sequence). This CDR3 spans 16 amino acids. The CDR3: CASSPQRSTANTEAFF. DNA of the CDR3: TGTGCCAGCAGTCCTCAACGCTCGACAGCGAACACTGAAGCTTTCTTT.

Only a few counts were recorded for this clone. The chain recombines TRBV5-1 with TRBJ1-2, with TRBD1 matching 8 bases. The junction had 10 bases not matched to a gene; V was cut back by 4 bases and J by 5 bases. The CDR3 contains 15 residues. The V gene's germline CDR1 is SGHRS and CDR2 YFSETQ. In nucleotides, the CDR3 is TGCGCCAGCAGCCCCGACAGGGGCTGGGGATATGGCTACACCTTC. Residues: CASSPDRGWGYGYTF.

This clone is labeled as medium-sized (0.01 to 0.1%). This chain joins TRBV5-1 and TRBJ1-3, with 8 nucleotides matching TRBD1. The CDR3 has 17 residues. Germline V lookup: CDR1 SGHRS, CDR2 YFSETQ. V was pared by 3 bases and J by 0 bases, with 8 bases of the junction left unmatched. The CDR3 is CASSYETQGASGNTIYF. DNA for the CDR3: TGCGCCAGCAGCTACGAGACCCAGGGGGCCTCTGGAAACACCATATATTTT.

CDR3 bases: TGTGCCAGCAGGCCCGGTCCCTGGGGCTCCTATAATTCACCCCTCCACTTT. The encoded protein is CASRPGPWGSYNSPLHF. J is TRBJ1-6 and V is TRBV3-1 (or the pseudogene TRBV3-2); no clear D. The CDR3 is made up of 17 amino acids. The V gene's germline CDR1 is LGHDT and CDR2 YNNKEL (reference sequence). With 6 bases removed from V and 0 bases from J, the gap between germline ends came to 15 bases.

The chain employs TRBV3-1 (or the pseudogene TRBV3-2) and TRBJ2-1, with D tentatively TRBD2 (5 bases). Trimming removed 4 bases at V and 12 bases at J, with 10 bases between. CDR1 and CDR2 (germline): LGHDT, YNNKEL (reference sequence). This CDR3 has 11 amino acids. CDR3: CASSLGLRQFF. DNA of the CDR3: TGTGCCAGCAGCCTCGGACTGCGGCAGTTCTTC.

For the CDR3, the DNA is TGTGCCAGCAGGGGACTAGCGGGGGGCGGTAATGAGCAGTTCTTC. This sequence encodes CASRGLAGGGNEQFF. The chain joins TRBV2 to TRBJ2-1, with 15 bases lining up with TRBD2. The CDR3 is 15 residues long. V shed 6 bases and J 7 bases; nucleotides not matched to a gene: 4. The germline V gene has CDR1 SNHLY and CDR2 FYNNEI. Full variable domain (rest looked up from reference TRBV2 and TRBJ2-1): EPEVTQTPSHQVTQMGQEVILRCVPISNHLYFYWYRQILGQKVEFLVSFYNNEISEKSEIFDDQFSVERPDGSNFTLKIRSTKLEDSAMYFCASRGLAGGGNEQFFGPGTRLTVL.

The chain carries TRBV3-1 (or the pseudogene TRBV3-2) and TRBJ1-3; D gene uncertain. This CDR3 comprises 16 residues. Trimming took 4 bases from V and 4 from J, leaving 17 bases between them. Germline values: CDR1 LGHDT, CDR2 YNNKEL (reference sequence). CDR3 nucleotide sequence: TGTGCCAGCAGCCCCGTATCGCGTCCATGGGGAAACACCATATATTTT. This codes for CASSPVSRPWGNTIYF.

The gene calls are TRBV18 and TRBJ2-6, with a weak D call TRBD1 (6 bases). CDR3 length equals 17 residues. CDR1 is KGHSH, CDR2 LQKENI, per germline. Trimming pared 4 bases from V and 4 bases from J, leaving 17 bases between. CDR3 DNA sequence: TGTGCCAGCTCACGGACCCACACAGGGCCCGGGGCCAACGTCCTGACTTTC. Its translation: CASSRTHTGPGANVLTF.

J is TRBJ2-1 and V is TRBV24-1, with D possibly matching TRBD1 (6 bases). The V end was cut by 3 bases, the J end by 0 bases, with 11 bases between. The CDR3 is 16 residues long. In germline, CDR1 is KGHDR, CDR2 SFDVKD. DNA of the CDR3: TGTGCCACCAGTGATCCAGGGGCGAGCTCCTACAATGAGCAGTTCTTC. Protein: CATSDPGASSYNEQFF.

This clone was counted a single time. The rearrangement uses TRBV19 and TRBJ1-2; the match to TRBD1 covers 10 bases. V was pared by 5 bases and J by 5 bases, with 14 bases of the junction left unmatched. The CDR3 has 17 residues. CDR1 is LNHDA and CDR2 is SQIVND in the germline V gene (reference sequence). CDR3 sequence: CASSGDTGTGESYGYTF. Written as DNA, the CDR3 is TGTGCCAGTAGTGGGGATACCGGGACAGGGGAGTCGTATGGCTACACCTTC.

The chain uses TRBV27 and TRBJ1-2; tentative D call: TRBD1 (6 bases). V was shortened by 3 bases and J by 4 bases, with 12 bases between the two germline ends. Germline CDR1 is MNHEY and CDR2 is SMNVEV (reference sequence). This CDR3 comprises 14 residues. The CDR3 sequence: CASSFSGQIYGYTF. CDR3 bases: TGTGCCAGCAGTTTTTCAGGACAGATCTATGGCTACACCTTC.

The chain uses TRBV19 and TRBJ1-2, with D perhaps TRBD1 (5 bases). Trimming left V 7 bases short and J 2 bases short, with 11 bases between. Germline CDR1 and CDR2: LNHDA and SQIVND (reference sequence). The CDR3 has 13 residues. CDR3 protein: CASTARENYGYTF. The DNA of the CDR3 is TGTGCCAGTACGGCCAGGGAGAACTATGGCTACACCTTC.

This CDR3 reads CASSNGVVYGYTF. In DNA, the CDR3 is TGTGCCAGTAGTAACGGGGTGGTCTATGGCTACACCTTC. This chain links TRBV19 with TRBJ1-2; D gene unclear. Germline V gives CDR1 LNHDA, CDR2 SQIVND (reference sequence). V was clipped by 4 bases and J by 4 bases, with 10 bases between them. The CDR3 is made up of 13 amino acids.

The chain is built from TRBV6-5 and TRBJ1-6; weak D call: TRBD1 (5 bases). The CDR3 is made up of 15 amino acids. The germline V gene encodes CDR1 MNHEY and CDR2 SVGAGI. Trimming cost V 6 bases and J 6 bases, with 15 bases left between them. Written as DNA, the CDR3 is TGTGCCAGCAGCCTCTCGGAGGGGCGTAATTCACCCCTCCACTTT. This translates into CASSLSEGRNSPLHF.

The chain is built from TRBV3-1 (or the pseudogene TRBV3-2) and TRBJ2-5; 7 bases are shared with TRBD1. CDR1 is LGHDT, CDR2 YNNKEL, per germline (reference sequence). The V gene end was trimmed by 4 bases and the J gene end by 12 bases; junction bases not matched to a gene: 8. The CDR3 covers 12 residues. The CDR3 nucleotides are TGTGCCAGCAGCCTTAGTGGGGACAGTGAGTACTTC. It yields the protein CASSLSGDSEYF.

The chain uses TRBV11-2 and TRBJ2-3; perhaps TRBD1 as D (5 bases). Germline-derived CDR1 and CDR2 are SGHAT and FQNNGV. V lost 2 bases, J lost 2 bases, and 11 bases lay in between. The CDR3 is 15 residues long. The CDR3 DNA follows: TGTGCCAGCAGCTTACTAAAGACAGCCACAGATACGCAGTATTTT. It encodes CASSLLKTATDTQYF.

The chain links TRBV6-4 to TRBJ1-1; perhaps TRBD1 as D (6 bases). V dropped 3 bases and J dropped 5 bases, with 10 bases sitting between them. Germline V gene data show CDR1 as MRHNA and CDR2 as SNTAGT. This CDR3 contains 13 residues. The CDR3 DNA reads TGTGCCAGCAGTGAGGGGGCTGGTACTGAAGCTTTCTTT. This gives the protein CASSEGAGTEAFF.

The chain carries TRBV5-8 and TRBJ2-2; a weak D match, TRBD2 (5 bases). With 5 bases removed from V and 6 bases from J, the gap between germline ends came to 8 bases. The germline V gene encodes CDR1 SGHTS and CDR2 YDEGEE. CDR3 length: 12 residues. This chain's CDR3 is CASRRGPGELFF. The CDR3 DNA follows: TGTGCCAGCAGACGCGGGCCCGGGGAGCTGTTTTTT.

V is TRBV19 and J is TRBJ2-6; D gene uncertain. This CDR3 is 14 amino acids long. V shed 5 bases and J shed 0 bases, with 5 bases lying between them. Germline assignment: CDR1 LNHDA and CDR2 SQIVND (reference sequence). The CDR3 spells CASSVDSGANVLTF. The CDR3 DNA is TGTGCCAGTAGTGTGGACTCTGGGGCCAACGTCCTGACTTTC.